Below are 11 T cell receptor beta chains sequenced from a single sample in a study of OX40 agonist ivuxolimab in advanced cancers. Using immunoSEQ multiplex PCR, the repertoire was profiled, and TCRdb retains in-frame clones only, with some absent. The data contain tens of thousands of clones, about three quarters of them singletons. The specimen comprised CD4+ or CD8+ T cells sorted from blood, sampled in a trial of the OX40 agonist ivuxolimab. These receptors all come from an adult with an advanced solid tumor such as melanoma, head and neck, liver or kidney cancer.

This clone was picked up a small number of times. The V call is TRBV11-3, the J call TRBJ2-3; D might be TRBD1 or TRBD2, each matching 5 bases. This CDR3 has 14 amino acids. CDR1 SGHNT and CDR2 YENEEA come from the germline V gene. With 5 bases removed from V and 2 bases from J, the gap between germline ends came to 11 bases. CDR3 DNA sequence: TGTGCCAGCAGCGGAAGGGACGCCACAGATACGCAGTATTTT. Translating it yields CASSGRDATDTQYF.

CDR3 nucleotides: TGTGCCAGCAGCTTCAAGTTGAACACTGAAGCTTTCTTT. Its protein product is CASSFKLNTEAFF. The chain uses TRBV5-4 and TRBJ1-1, with D unresolved. From germline, CDR1 is SGHNT and CDR2 YYREEE (reference sequence). Deletions cut 2 bases from V and 0 bases from J, with 5 bases between. The CDR3 is made up of 13 amino acids.

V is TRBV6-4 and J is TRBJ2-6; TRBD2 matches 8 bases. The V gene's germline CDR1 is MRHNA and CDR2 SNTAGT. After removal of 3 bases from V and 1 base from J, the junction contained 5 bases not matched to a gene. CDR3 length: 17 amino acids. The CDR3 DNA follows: TGTGCCAGCAGTGAATGGGCGGGGGGATCTGGGGCCAACGTCCTGACTTTC. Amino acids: CASSEWAGGSGANVLTF.

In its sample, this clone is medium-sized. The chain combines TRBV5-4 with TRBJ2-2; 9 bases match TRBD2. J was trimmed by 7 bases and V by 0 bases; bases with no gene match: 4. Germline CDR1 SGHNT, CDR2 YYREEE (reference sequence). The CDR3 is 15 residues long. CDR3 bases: TGTGCCAGCAGCTTGGGGAGCGGGAGGAACGGGGAGCTGTTTTTT. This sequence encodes CASSLGSGRNGELFF.

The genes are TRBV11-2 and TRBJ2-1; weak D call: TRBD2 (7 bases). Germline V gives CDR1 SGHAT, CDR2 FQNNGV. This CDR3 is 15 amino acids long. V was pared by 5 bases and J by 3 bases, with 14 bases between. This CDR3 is CASSLGLGGYNEQFF. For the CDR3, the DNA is TGTGCCAGCAGCCTCGGACTAGGGGGCTACAATGAGCAGTTCTTC.

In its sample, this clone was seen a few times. CDR3 residues: CASSIGHSQPQHF. The CDR3 DNA sequence: TGTGCCAGCAGTATCGGACATAGTCAGCCCCAGCATTTT. The chain recombines TRBV2 with TRBJ1-5; perhaps TRBD1 as D (5 bases). The germline gives CDR1 SNHLY, CDR2 FYNNEI. The CDR3 sequence is 13 residues long. V was trimmed by 5 bases and J by 6 bases, leaving 11 bases between them.

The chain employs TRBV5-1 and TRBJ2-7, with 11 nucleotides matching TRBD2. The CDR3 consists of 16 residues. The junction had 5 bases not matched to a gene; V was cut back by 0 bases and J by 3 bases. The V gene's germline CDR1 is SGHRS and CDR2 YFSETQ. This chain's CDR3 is CASSLGVSGRVYEQYF. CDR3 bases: TGCGCCAGCAGCTTGGGAGTTAGCGGGAGGGTCTACGAGCAGTACTTC.

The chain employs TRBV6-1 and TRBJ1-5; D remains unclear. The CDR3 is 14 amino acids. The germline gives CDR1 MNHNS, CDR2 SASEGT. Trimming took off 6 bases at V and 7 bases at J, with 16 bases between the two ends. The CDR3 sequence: CASRPDVTPQPQHF. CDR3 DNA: TGTGCCAGCAGACCGGACGTGACCCCCCAGCCCCAGCATTTT.

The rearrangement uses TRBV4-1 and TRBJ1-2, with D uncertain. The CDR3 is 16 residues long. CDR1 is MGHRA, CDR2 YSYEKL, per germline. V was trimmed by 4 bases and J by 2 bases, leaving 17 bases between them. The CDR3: CASSRVTESKNYGYTF. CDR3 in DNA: TGCGCCAGCAGCCGAGTGACGGAGAGTAAGAACTATGGCTACACCTTC.

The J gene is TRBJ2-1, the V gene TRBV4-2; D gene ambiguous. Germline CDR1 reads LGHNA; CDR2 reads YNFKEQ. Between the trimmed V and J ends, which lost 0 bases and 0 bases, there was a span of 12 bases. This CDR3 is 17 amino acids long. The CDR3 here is CASSQDRAARSYNEQFF. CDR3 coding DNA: TGTGCCAGCAGCCAAGATCGGGCAGCTCGCTCCTACAATGAGCAGTTCTTC.

CDR3 DNA sequence: TGCGCCAGCAGCCAAAAAAGGGGAACAGGGTCCTATGGCTACACCTTC. Translation: CASSQKRGTGSYGYTF. The chain is built from TRBV4-3 and TRBJ1-2; tentatively, D is TRBD1 (6 bases). V gave up 2 bases and J gave up 4 bases, with 17 bases separating them. CDR1 LGHNA and CDR2 YSLEER come from the germline V gene. The CDR3 contains 16 residues.